The source of this TCR beta chain is a study of early stage breast cancer tumors. Study context: Invasive lobular carcinomas made up four of 12 ER+/PR+/HER2- tumors. Approximately 10-fold was the mean read coverage per sample. Study findings and constraints: Most shared enriched TCRB sequences were commonly generated ones.

This table comes from immunoSEQ multiplex PCR, and its TCRdb copy is limited to in-frame clones, with some not included. Among around 51,000 clones, roughly 78% were seen once, and the ten largest hold just under 3.5%. As for this clone: Its antigen is not known.

The specimen sequenced was blood. This receptor was obtained from a person between 35 and 49 years old with breast cancer.

The DNA of the CDR3 is TGTGCCAGCAGCTTAGGAGGGGCCGGGGAGCTGTTTTTT. Its protein product is CASSLGGAGELFF. The rearrangement links TRBV11-2 to TRBJ2-2; perhaps D is TRBD1 or TRBD2 (5 bases each). From germline, CDR1 is SGHAT and CDR2 FQNNGV. Trimming took 1 base from V and 6 from J, leaving 6 bases between them. CDR3 size: 13 residues.